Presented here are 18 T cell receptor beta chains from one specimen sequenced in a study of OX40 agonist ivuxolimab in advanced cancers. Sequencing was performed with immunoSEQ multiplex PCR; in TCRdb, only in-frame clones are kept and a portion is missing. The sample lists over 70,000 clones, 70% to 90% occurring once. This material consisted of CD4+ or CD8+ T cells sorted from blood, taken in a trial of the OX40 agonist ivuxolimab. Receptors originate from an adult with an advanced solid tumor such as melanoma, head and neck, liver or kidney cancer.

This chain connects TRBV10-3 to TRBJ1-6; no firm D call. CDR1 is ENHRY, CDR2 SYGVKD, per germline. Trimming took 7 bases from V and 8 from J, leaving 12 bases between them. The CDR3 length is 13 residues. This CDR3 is CAITDQVDSPLHF. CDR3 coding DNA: TGTGCCATCACAGACCAGGTGGATTCACCCCTCCACTTT.

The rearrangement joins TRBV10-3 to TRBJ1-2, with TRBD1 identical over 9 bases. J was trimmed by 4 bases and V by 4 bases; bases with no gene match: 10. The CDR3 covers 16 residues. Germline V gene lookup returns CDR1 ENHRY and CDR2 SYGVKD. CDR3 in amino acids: CAISGDRDTDGYGYTF. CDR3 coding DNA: TGTGCCATCAGTGGGGACAGGGACACCGACGGCTATGGCTACACCTTC.

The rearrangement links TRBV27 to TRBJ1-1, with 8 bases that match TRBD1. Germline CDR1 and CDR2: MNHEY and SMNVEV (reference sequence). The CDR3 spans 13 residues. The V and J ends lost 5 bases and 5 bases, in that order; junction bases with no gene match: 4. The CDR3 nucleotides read TGTGCCAGCAGTCGCGGACAGGGAACTGAAGCTTTCTTT. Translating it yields CASSRGQGTEAFF.

CDR3 residues: CASSPRDRAVYEQYF. The CDR3 coding sequence is TGTGCCAGCAGCCCAAGGGACAGGGCGGTCTACGAGCAGTACTTC. J is TRBJ2-7 and V is TRBV7-9; 9 bases match TRBD1. This CDR3 region has 15 residues. V was clipped by 5 bases and J by 3 bases; unmatched bases: 8. Germline V gene lookup returns CDR1 SEHNR and CDR2 FQNEAQ (reference sequence).

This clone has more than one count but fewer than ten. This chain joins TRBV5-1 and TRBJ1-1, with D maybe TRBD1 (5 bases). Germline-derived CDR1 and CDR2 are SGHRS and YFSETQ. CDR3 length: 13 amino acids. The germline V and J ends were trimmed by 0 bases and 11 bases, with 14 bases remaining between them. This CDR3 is CASSLAQGRGAFF. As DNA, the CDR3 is TGCGCCAGCAGCTTGGCCCAAGGGAGGGGCGCTTTCTTT.

CDR3 amino acids: CASSPGLAGFDEQYF. CDR3 nucleotide sequence: TGTGCCAGCAGCCCGGGACTAGCGGGATTCGACGAGCAGTACTTC. The rearrangement links TRBV5-8 to TRBJ2-7, with 13 bases lining up with TRBD2. The germline V gene has CDR1 SGHTS and CDR2 YDEGEE. Unmatched junction bases numbered 6, after V lost 4 bases and J lost 5 bases. This CDR3 comprises 15 residues.

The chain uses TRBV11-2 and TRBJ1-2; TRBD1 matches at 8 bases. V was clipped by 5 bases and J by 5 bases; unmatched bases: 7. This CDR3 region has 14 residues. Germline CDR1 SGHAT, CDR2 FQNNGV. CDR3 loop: CASSPGTGTYGYTF. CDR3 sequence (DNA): TGTGCCAGCAGCCCGGGGACAGGAACTTATGGCTACACCTTC.

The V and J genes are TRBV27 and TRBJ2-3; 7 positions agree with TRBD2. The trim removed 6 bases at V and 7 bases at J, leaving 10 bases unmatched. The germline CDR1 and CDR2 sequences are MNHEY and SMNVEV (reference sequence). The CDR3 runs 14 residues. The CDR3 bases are TGTGCCAGCAGCCGTGGACTAGATCTATATACGCAGTATTTT. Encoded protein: CASSRGLDLYTQYF.

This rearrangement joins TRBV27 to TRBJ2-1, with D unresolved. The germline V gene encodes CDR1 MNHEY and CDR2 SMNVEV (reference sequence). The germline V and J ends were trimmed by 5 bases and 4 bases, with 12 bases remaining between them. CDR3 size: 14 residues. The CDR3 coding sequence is TGTGCCAGCAGTAGCCCCAAACCATACAATGAGCAGTTCTTC. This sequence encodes CASSSPKPYNEQFF.

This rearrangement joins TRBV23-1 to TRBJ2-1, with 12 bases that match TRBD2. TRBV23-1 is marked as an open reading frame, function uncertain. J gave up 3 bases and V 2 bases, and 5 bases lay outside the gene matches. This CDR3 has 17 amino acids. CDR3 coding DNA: TGCGCCAGCAGTCAACCTAGCGGGAGGGGGGACTACAATGAGCAGTTCTTC. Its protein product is CASSQPSGRGDYNEQFF.

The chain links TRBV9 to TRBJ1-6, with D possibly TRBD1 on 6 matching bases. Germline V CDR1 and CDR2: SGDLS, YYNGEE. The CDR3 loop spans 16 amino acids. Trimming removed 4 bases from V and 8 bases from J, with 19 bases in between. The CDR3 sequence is CASSPRGEIGDSPLHF. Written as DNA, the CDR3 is TGTGCCAGCAGCCCAAGGGGGGAAATCGGGGATTCACCCCTCCACTTT.

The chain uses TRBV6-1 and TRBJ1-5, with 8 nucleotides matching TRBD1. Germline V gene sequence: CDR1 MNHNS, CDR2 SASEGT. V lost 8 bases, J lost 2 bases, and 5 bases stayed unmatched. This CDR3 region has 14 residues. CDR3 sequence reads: CASWPGQGNQPQHF. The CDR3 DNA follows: TGTGCCAGCTGGCCGGGACAGGGCAATCAGCCCCAGCATTTT.

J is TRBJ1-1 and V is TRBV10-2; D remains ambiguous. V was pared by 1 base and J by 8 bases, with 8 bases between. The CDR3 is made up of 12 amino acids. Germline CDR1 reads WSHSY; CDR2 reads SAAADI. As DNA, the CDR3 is TGCGCCAGCAGTGAGTTGGTGGGGGAAGCTTTCTTT. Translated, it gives CASSELVGEAFF.

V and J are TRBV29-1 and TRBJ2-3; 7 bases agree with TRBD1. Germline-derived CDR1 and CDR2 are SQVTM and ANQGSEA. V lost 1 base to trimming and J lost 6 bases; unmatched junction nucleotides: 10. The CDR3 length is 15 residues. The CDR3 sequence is CSVEGGTGAPDTQYF. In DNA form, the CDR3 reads TGCAGCGTTGAAGGCGGTACAGGGGCGCCGGATACGCAGTATTTT.

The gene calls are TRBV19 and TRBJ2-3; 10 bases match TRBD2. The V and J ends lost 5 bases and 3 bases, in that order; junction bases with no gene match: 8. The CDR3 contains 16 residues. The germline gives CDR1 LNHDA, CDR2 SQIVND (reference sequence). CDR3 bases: TGTGCCAGTAGTGCCGGACTAGCGGTGGGGACAGATACGCAGTATTTT. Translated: CASSAGLAVGTDTQYF.

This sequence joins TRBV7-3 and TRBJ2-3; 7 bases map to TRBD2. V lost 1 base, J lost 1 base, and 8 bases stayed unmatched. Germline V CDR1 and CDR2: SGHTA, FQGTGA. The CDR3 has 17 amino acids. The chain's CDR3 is CASSLRGLAARTDTQYF. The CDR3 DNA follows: TGTGCCAGCAGCTTAAGGGGCCTAGCGGCTCGCACAGATACGCAGTATTTT.

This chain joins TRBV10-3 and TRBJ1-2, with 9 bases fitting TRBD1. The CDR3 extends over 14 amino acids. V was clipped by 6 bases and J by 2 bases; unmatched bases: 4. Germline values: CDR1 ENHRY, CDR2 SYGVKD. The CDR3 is CAIRIDRGNYGYTF. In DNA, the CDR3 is TGTGCCATCAGGATAGACAGGGGGAACTATGGCTACACCTTC.

Written as DNA, the CDR3 is TGTGCCAGCAGCTTCCGACTCTCTGGGGCCAACGTCCTGACTTTC. As protein: CASSFRLSGANVLTF. This chain links TRBV7-6 with TRBJ2-6; D not resolved. The CDR3 length is 15 residues. Trimming removed 3 bases at V and 0 bases at J, with 6 bases between. Germline V gene sequence: CDR1 SGHVS, CDR2 FNYEAQ.